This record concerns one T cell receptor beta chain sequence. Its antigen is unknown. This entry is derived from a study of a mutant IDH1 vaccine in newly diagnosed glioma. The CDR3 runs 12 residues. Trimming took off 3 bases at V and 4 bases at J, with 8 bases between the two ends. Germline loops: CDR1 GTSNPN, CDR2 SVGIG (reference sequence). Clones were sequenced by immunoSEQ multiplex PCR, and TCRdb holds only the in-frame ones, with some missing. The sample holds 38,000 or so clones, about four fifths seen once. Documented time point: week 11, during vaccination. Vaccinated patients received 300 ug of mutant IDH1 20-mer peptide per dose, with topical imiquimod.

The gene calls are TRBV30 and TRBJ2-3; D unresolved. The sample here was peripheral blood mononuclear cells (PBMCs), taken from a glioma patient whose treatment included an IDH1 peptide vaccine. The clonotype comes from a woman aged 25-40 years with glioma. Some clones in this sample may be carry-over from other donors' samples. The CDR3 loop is CAWRGRADTQYF. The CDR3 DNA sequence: TGTGCCTGGAGGGGCCGAGCAGATACGCAGTATTTT.